These T cell receptor beta chains were read from a single sample in a study of blood T cell repertoires in COVID-19. Assay: immunoSEQ multiplex PCR; the TCRdb copy retains only in-frame clones and omits some. In the table there are 200,000 to 300,000 clones, around 90% of which are singletons. Sequences were obtained from PBMCs or T cells enriched from blood (not recorded which). The receptor source for this set is a woman aged 30 to 39 with acute COVID-19. CDR3s include the opening cysteine and the closing phenylalanine or tryptophan. A D gene is named only where the DNA matches it firmly. Expanded clones are given a class, and other clones once, few, many or no size at all.

cdr3_aa: CASSMATEAFF
cdr3_nt: TGTGCCAGTAGTATGGCAACTGAAGCTTTCTTT
v_call: TRBV19
clone_size: NA
d_call: NA
j_call: TRBJ1-1

cdr3_aa: CASSLEAYRTDTQYF
cdr3_nt: TGCGCCAGCAGCTTAGAAGCTTACCGCACAGATACGCAGTATTTT
v_call: TRBV5-1
clone_size: NA
d_call: NA
j_call: TRBJ2-3

cdr3_aa: CASSPGQGDEKLFF
cdr3_nt: TGCGCCAGCAGCCCGGGACAGGGTGATGAAAAACTGTTTTTT
v_call: TRBV4-1
clone_size: NA
d_call: TRBD1
j_call: TRBJ1-4

cdr3_aa: CASSISTGVGELFF
cdr3_nt: TGTGCCAGTAGTATATCTACAGGGGTCGGGGAGCTGTTTTTT
v_call: TRBV19
clone_size: NA
d_call: TRBD1
j_call: TRBJ2-2

cdr3_aa: CASSFDYYNEQFF
cdr3_nt: TGTGCCAGCAGCTTCGACTACTACAATGAGCAGTTCTTC
v_call: TRBV14
clone_size: few
d_call: NA
j_call: TRBJ2-1

cdr3_aa: CASSIFSHSSGYTF
cdr3_nt: TGTGCCAGTAGTATATTTAGCCACTCCTCTGGCTACACCTTC
v_call: TRBV19
clone_size: NA
d_call: NA
j_call: TRBJ1-2

cdr3_aa: CASSYSGGNTGELFF
cdr3_nt: TGTGCTAGCAGCTATAGCGGGGGGAACACCGGGGAGCTGTTTTTT
v_call: TRBV7-7
clone_size: NA
d_call: TRBD2
j_call: TRBJ2-2

cdr3_aa: CASSYSGGTESYEQYF
cdr3_nt: TGTGCCAGCAGTTACTCGGGCGGGACAGAATCCTACGAGCAGTACTTC
v_call: TRBV6-5
clone_size: NA
d_call: NA
j_call: TRBJ2-7

cdr3_aa: CATSDAGTSEDTQYF
cdr3_nt: TGTGCCACCAGTGATGCCGGGACTAGCGAAGATACGCAGTATTTT
v_call: TRBV24-1
clone_size: NA
d_call: TRBD2
j_call: TRBJ2-3

cdr3_aa: CASSPWDNTDTQYF
cdr3_nt: TGTGCCAGCAGTCCCTGGGACAACACAGATACGCAGTATTTT
v_call: TRBV6-5
clone_size: NA
d_call: NA
j_call: TRBJ2-3

cdr3_aa: CASSEAGQGIQPQHF
cdr3_nt: TGTGCCAGCAGTGAAGCAGGACAGGGGATTCAGCCCCAGCATTTT
v_call: TRBV6-1
clone_size: NA
d_call: TRBD1
j_call: TRBJ1-5

cdr3_aa: CATSAFKGENQPQHF
cdr3_nt: TGTGCCACCAGCGCATTCAAGGGGGAAAATCAGCCCCAGCATTTT
v_call: TRBV15
clone_size: NA
d_call: NA
j_call: TRBJ1-5

cdr3_aa: CASSPDFRRDQPQHF
cdr3_nt: TGTGCCAGCTCACCAGACTTCCGGCGGGATCAGCCCCAGCATTTT
v_call: TRBV18
clone_size: NA
d_call: NA
j_call: TRBJ1-5

cdr3_aa: CASSYSRGPSYEQYF
cdr3_nt: TGTGCCAGCAGTTACAGTAGGGGGCCCTCCTACGAGCAGTACTTC
v_call: TRBV6-5
clone_size: NA
d_call: TRBD1
j_call: TRBJ2-7

cdr3_aa: CASSESTAPGHSGANVLTF
cdr3_nt: TGCGCCAGCAGTGAGTCCACGGCCCCGGGACACTCTGGGGCCAACGTCCTGACTTTC
v_call: TRBV10-1
clone_size: NA
d_call: NA
j_call: TRBJ2-6

cdr3_aa: CASTRTPRNTIYF
cdr3_nt: TGTGCCAGTACTCGGACACCGCGAAACACCATATATTTT
v_call: TRBV19
clone_size: NA
d_call: NA
j_call: TRBJ1-3

cdr3_aa: CASSLDTGIAKNIQYF
cdr3_nt: TGCGCCAGCAGCTTGGACACGGGAATAGCCAAAAACATTCAGTACTTC
v_call: TRBV5-1
clone_size: NA
d_call: NA
j_call: TRBJ2-4

cdr3_aa: CASSRQRQGVAPLHF
cdr3_nt: TGTGCCAGCTCTCGCCAAAGACAGGGCGTTGCACCCCTCCACTTT
v_call: TRBV6-5
clone_size: NA
d_call: TRBD1
j_call: TRBJ1-6

cdr3_aa: CASSAGYGNQPQHF
cdr3_nt: TGTGCCAGCAGCGCAGGGTACGGCAATCAGCCCCAGCATTTT
v_call: TRBV5-5
clone_size: NA
d_call: NA
j_call: TRBJ1-5

cdr3_aa: CASSPQGAGSPLHF
cdr3_nt: TGTGCCAGCTCACCACAGGGGGCAGGTTCACCCCTCCACTTT
v_call: TRBV18
clone_size: NA
d_call: TRBD1
j_call: TRBJ1-6

cdr3_aa: CASSIGGDKYTF
cdr3_nt: TGTGCCAGTAGTATCGGAGGAGACAAATACACCTTC
v_call: TRBV19
clone_size: NA
d_call: NA
j_call: TRBJ1-2

cdr3_aa: CASISWTRSYNEQFF
cdr3_nt: TGTGCCAGCATCAGTTGGACTCGCTCCTACAATGAGCAGTTCTTC
v_call: TRBV2
clone_size: NA
d_call: NA
j_call: TRBJ2-1

cdr3_aa: CASSLRESNYGYTF
cdr3_nt: TGTGCCAGCAGCTTAAGGGAGTCTAACTATGGCTACACCTTC
v_call: TRBV21-1
clone_size: NA
d_call: NA
j_call: TRBJ1-2

cdr3_aa: CASSYTDGGTNTEAFF
cdr3_nt: TGTGCCAGCAGTTACACCGACGGGGGGACCAACACTGAAGCTTTCTTT
v_call: TRBV6-5
clone_size: NA
d_call: NA
j_call: TRBJ1-1

cdr3_aa: CASSFGTPPTEAFF
cdr3_nt: TGTGCCAGCAGCTTCGGGACACCTCCCACTGAAGCTTTCTTT
v_call: TRBV11-3
clone_size: NA
d_call: NA
j_call: TRBJ1-1

cdr3_aa: CASRNFYGYTF
cdr3_nt: TGTGCCAGCAGGAACTTCTATGGCTACACCTTC
v_call: TRBV25-1
clone_size: few
d_call: NA
j_call: TRBJ1-2